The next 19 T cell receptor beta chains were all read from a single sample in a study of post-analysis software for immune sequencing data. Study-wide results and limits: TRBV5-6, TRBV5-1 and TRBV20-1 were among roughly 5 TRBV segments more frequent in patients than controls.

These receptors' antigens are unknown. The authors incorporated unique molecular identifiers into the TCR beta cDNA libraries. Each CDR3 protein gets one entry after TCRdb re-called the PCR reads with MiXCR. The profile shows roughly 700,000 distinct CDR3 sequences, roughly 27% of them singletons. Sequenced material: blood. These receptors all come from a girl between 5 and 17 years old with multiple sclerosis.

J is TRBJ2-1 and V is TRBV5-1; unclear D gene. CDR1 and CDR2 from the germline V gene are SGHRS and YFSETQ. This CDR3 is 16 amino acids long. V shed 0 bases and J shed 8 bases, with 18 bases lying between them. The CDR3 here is CASSLEEFGGYDEQFF. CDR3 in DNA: TGCGCCAGCAGCTTGGAAGAGTTTGGTGGATACGATGAGCAGTTCTTC.

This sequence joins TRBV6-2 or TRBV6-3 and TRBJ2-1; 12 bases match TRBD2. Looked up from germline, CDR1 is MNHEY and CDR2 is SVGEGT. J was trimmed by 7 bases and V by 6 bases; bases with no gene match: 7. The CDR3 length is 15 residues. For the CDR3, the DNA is TGTGCCAGCAGGAGACTAGCGGGAGAGTGGAATGAGCAGTTCTTC. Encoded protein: CASRRLAGEWNEQFF.

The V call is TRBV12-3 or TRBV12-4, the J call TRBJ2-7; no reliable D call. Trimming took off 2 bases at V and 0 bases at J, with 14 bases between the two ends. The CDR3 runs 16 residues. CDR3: CASSLKGGRTSYEQYF. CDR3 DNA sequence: TGTGCCAGCAGTTTAAAGGGTGGCAGGACCTCCTACGAGCAGTACTTC.

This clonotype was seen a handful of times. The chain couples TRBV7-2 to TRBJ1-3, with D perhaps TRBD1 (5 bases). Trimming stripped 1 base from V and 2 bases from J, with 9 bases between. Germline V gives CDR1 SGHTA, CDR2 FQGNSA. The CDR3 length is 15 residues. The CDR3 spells CASSLGWGTGNTIYF. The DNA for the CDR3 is TGTGCCAGCAGCTTAGGGTGGGGGACTGGAAACACCATATATTTT.

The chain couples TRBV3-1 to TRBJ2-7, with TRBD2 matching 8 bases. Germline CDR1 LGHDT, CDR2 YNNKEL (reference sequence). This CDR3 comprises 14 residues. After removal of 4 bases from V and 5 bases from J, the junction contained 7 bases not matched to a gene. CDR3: CASSLGTRDHEQYF. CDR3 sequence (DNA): TGTGCCAGCAGCCTCGGGACTAGAGACCACGAGCAGTACTTC.

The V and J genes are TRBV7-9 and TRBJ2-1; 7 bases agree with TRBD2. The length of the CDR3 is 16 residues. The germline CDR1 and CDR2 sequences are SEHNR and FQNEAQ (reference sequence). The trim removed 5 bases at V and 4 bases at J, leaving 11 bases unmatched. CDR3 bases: TGTGCCAGCAGCCCATTTATAGCGGGCCAGTACAATGAGCAGTTCTTC. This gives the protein CASSPFIAGQYNEQFF.

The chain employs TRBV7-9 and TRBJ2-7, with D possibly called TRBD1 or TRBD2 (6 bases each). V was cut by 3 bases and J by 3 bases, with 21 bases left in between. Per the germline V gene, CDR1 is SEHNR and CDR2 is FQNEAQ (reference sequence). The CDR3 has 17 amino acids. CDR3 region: CASSFLRLGIGGYEQYF. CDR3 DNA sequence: TGTGCCAGCAGCTTTCTCCGACTAGGGATAGGGGGCTACGAGCAGTACTTC.

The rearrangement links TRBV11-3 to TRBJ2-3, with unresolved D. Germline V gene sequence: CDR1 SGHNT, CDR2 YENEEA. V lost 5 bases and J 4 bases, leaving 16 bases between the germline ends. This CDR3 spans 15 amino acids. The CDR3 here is CASSPTAGPADTQYF. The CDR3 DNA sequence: TGTGCCAGCAGCCCCACGGCCGGCCCAGCAGATACGCAGTATTTT.

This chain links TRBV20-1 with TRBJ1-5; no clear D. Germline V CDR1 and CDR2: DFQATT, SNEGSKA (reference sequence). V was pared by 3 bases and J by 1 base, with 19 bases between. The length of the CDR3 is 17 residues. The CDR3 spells CSASRPRSLGSNQPQHF. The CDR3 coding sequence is TGCAGTGCTAGTAGGCCAAGGAGTCTGGGAAGCAATCAGCCCCAGCATTTT.

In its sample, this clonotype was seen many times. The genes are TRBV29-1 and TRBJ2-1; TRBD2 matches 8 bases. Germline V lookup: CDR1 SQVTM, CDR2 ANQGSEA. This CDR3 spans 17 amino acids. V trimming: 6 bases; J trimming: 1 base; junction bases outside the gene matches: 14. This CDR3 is CSVTTGREVQSYNEQFF. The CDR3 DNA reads TGCAGCGTGACGACTGGGCGGGAGGTCCAATCCTACAATGAGCAGTTCTTC.

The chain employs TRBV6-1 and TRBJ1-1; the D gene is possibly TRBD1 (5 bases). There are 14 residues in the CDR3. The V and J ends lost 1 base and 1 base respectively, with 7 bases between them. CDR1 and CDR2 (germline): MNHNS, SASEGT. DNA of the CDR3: TGTGCCAGCAGTGAAGTGGGGGGGAACACTGAAGCTTTCTTT. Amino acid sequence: CASSEVGGNTEAFF.

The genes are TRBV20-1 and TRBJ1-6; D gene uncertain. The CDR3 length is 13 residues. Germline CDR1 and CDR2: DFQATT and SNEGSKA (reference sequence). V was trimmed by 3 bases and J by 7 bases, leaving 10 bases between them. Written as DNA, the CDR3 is TGCAGTGCTAGGCGCAGTCCCAATTCACCCCTCCACTTT. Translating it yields CSARRSPNSPLHF.

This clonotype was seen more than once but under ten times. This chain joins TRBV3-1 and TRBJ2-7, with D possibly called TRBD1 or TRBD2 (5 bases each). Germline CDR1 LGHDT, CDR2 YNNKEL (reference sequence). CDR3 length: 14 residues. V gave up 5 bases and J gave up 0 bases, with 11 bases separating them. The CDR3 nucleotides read TGTGCCAGCAGCAGCCGGGACGCCTCCTACGAGCAGTACTTC. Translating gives CASSSRDASYEQYF.

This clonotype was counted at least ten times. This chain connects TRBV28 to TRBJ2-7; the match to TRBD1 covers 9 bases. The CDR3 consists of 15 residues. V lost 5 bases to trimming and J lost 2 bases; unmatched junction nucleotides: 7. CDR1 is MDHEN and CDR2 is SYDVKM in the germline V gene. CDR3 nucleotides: TGTGCCAGCAGTACCGGCCGGGACAGGGCCTACGAGCAGTACTTC. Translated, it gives CASSTGRDRAYEQYF.

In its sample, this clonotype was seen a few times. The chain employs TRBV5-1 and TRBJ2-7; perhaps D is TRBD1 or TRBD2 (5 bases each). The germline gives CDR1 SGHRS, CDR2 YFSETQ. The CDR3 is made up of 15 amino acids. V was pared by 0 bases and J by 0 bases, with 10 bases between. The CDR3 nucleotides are TGCGCCAGCAGCTTGGCCTTTGGGGGCTCCTACGAGCAGTACTTC. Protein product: CASSLAFGGSYEQYF.

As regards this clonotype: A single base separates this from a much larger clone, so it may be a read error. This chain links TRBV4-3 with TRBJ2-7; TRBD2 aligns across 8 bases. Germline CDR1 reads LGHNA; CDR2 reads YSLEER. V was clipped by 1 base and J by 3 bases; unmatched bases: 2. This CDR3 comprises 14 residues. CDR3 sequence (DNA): TGCGCCAGCAGCCAAGGGACTAGCATCTACGAGCAGTACTTC. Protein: CASSQGTSIYEQYF.

The CDR3 sequence: CSAQTGGVAEAFF. The CDR3 bases are TGCAGTGCCCAGACAGGGGGTGTCGCTGAAGCTTTCTTT. V usage is TRBV20-1 and J usage is TRBJ1-1, with 9 bases that match TRBD1. V lost 6 bases to trimming and J lost 6 bases; unmatched junction nucleotides: 8. Germline V lookup: CDR1 DFQATT, CDR2 SNEGSKA (reference sequence). There are 13 residues in the CDR3.

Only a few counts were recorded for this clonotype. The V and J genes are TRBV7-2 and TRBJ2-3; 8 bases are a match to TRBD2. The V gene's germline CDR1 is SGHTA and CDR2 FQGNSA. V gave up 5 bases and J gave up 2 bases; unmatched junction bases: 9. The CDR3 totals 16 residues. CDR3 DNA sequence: TGTGCCAGCAGCAGCCTTAGCGGGGCAGACACAGATACGCAGTATTTT. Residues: CASSSLSGADTDTQYF.

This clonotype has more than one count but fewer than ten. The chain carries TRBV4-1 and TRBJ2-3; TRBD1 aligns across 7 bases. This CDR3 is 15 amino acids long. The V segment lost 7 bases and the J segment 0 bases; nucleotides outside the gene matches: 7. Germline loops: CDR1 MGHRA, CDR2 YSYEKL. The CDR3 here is CASTDRDPSTDTQYF. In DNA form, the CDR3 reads TGCGCCAGCACAGACAGGGACCCTAGCACAGATACGCAGTATTTT.